This T cell receptor beta chain was obtained from a study of T cell responses to AZD1222 COVID-19 vaccine. The study's findings and limits: Just 5 to 7 AZD1222 recipients were seropositive at baseline. Across spike, vaccine-associated CD4 TCRs were found, dominant at 160-218 and 743-854. Reportedly, close to half of spike-specific TCRs are directed against unmutated variant regions. The study found Spike-specific TCR breadth and depth rose after two AZD1222 doses.

V was pared by 0 bases and J by 4 bases, with 13 bases between. There are 15 residues in the CDR3. CDR1 SGHRS and CDR2 YFSETQ come from the germline V gene. Comments on this clone: Its antigen is unidentified.

Assay used: immunoSEQ multiplex PCR; TCRdb lists only in-frame clones, some missing. The data show under 200,000 clones, approximately 90% seen once. The material was peripheral blood, obtained 28 days after the second dose of the MenACWY control vaccine. The clonotype originates from an adult who received the MenACWY meningococcal vaccine as a control. V usage is TRBV5-1 and J usage is TRBJ1-2, with a tentative D call TRBD1 (6 bases). The DNA of the CDR3 is TGCGCCAGCAGCTTGGGGTCGACAGGACTCTATGGCTACACCTTC. It yields the protein CASSLGSTGLYGYTF. The variable domain in full, with the rest retrieved from reference TRBV5-1 and TRBJ1-2, is KAGVTQTPRYLIKTRGQQVTLSCSPISGHRSVSWYQQTPGQGLQFLFEYFSETQRNKGNFPGRFSGRQFSNSRSEMNVSTLELGDSALYLCASSLGSTGLYGYTFGSGTRLTVV.